The rows below give T cell receptor beta chains drawn from one sample of a study of cytomegalovirus exposure and HLA in healthy donors. Here immunoSEQ multiplex PCR was the method, and the copy in TCRdb shows in-frame clones only, minus some. The data hold about 88,000 clones, with 80% to 85% observed a single time. The sample comprised PBMCs. The source of these receptors is a woman aged 18-30 years in good health and CMV-seropositive. The CDR3 runs from the conserved cysteine through the conserved F or W.

v_gene	j_gene	CDR3aa
TRBV4-2	TRBJ1-2	CASSRDRTYTF
TRBV30	TRBJ1-5	CAWSVSQYSNQPQHF
TRBV11-2	TRBJ2-1	CASLEPTYNEQFF
TRBV28	TRBJ2-5	CASRGTSESETQYF
TRBV30	TRBJ1-2	CACETPPGFNGYTF
TRBV30	TRBJ2-6	CAWGGQGHSGANVLTF
TRBV5-1	TRBJ2-1	CASSLARQRATYNEQFF
TRBV4-2	TRBJ1-1	CASSQLAPRGGVGTEAFF
TRBV7-3	TRBJ2-3	CASSLRAGEGADTQYF
TRBV11-2	TRBJ1-1	CASSLETGEAFF
TRBV2	TRBJ1-6	CASSEVGTDNSPLHF
TRBV6-1	TRBJ1-1	CASSEHGGNTEAFF
TRBV7-2	TRBJ1-4	CASSPRRGYRDEKLFF
TRBV27	TRBJ2-5	CASRRQGAGVTQYF
TRBV29-1	TRBJ1-2	CSVGTSRGYTF
TRBV2	TRBJ2-2	CASSGSPGRGPGELFF
TRBV9	TRBJ2-7	CASSVGLAGSYEQYF
TRBV10-3	TRBJ2-5	CAISEASGGAETQYF
TRBV9	TRBJ2-7	CASSVGDRGYEQYF